The 2 T cell receptor beta chains given below trace back to one sample, sequenced in a study of technical replicates of blood from several donors. Sequenced by immunoSEQ multiplex PCR; TCRdb stores in-frame clones only, minus some. This table has more than 70,000 clones, roughly 96% appearing once. The sample consisted of T cells isolated from PBMCs. The receptors stem from a human donor in good health.

The chain joins TRBV27 to TRBJ2-2, with D possibly being TRBD1 (5 bases). Germline-derived CDR1 and CDR2 are MNHEY and SMNVEV (reference sequence). This CDR3 contains 15 residues. V was shortened by 3 bases and J by 4 bases, with 12 bases between the two germline ends. The CDR3 here is CASSFWGRTTGELFF. In DNA form, the CDR3 reads TGTGCCAGCAGTTTTTGGGGCAGAACCACCGGGGAGCTGTTTTTT.

This clone appeared a single time. The genes are TRBV6-6 and TRBJ1-1; D possibly corresponds to TRBD1 (5 bases). CDR1 and CDR2 from the germline V gene are MNHNY and SVGAGI (reference sequence). The V and J ends lost 6 bases and 1 base respectively, with 15 bases between them. This CDR3 spans 15 amino acids. For the CDR3, the DNA is TGTGCCAGCAGGAACCGGGGGGTGGGGAACACTGAAGCTTTCTTT. This translates into CASRNRGVGNTEAFF.